Reported below is one T cell receptor beta chain. Its antigen is not known. Selected pancreatic ductal adenocarcinoma patients had undergone surgery without neoadjuvant therapy. This specimen comes from a study of T cells in pancreatic ductal adenocarcinoma. Germline CDR1 reads SGHRS; CDR2 reads YFSETQ. This CDR3 is built from 15 residues. J gave up 7 bases and V 5 bases, and 5 bases lay outside the gene matches. Produced via immunoSEQ multiplex PCR; TCRdb's table is partial and in-frame only. The repertoire holds around 16,000 clones, about 93% seen once, with more than 15% in the top ten. Points from the study as a whole: Blood had more productive templates and around 8-fold more unique clonotypes than tumor. Comparisons of tumor and blood clonality may show falsely lower tumor diversity. The resected cohort was biased toward the minority with early-stage disease. Mean clonality was about 0.12 in tumors and roughly 0.066 in blood, not significantly different.

Sequencing was performed on PBMCs. This sequence originates from a human donor with pancreatic ductal adenocarcinoma. This chain links TRBV5-1 with TRBJ1-6; TRBD1 matches at 11 bases. This CDR3 is CASRPGTGGNSPLHF. CDR3 sequence (DNA): TGCGCCAGCAGACCCGGGACAGGGGGGAATTCACCCCTCCACTTT.